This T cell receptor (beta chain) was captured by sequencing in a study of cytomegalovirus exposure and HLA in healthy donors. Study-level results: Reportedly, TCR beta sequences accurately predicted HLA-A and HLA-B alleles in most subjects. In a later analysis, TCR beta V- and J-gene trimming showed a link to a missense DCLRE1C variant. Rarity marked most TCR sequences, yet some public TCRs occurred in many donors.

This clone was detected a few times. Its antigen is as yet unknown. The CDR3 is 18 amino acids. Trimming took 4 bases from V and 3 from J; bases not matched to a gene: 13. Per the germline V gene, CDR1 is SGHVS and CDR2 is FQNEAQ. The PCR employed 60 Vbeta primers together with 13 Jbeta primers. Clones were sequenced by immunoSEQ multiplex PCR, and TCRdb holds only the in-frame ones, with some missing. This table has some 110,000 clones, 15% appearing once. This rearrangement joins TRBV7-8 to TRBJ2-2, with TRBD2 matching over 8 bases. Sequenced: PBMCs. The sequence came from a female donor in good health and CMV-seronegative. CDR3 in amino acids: CASSSRSASGPHTGELFF. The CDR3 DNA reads TGTGCCAGCAGCTCCAGGTCGGCTAGCGGGCCTCACACCGGGGAGCTGTTTTTT.